The 14 T cell receptor beta chains below were found in one sample sequenced in a study of CD8 T cells in ankylosing spondylitis. Each CDR3 protein is one row after TCRdb ran MiXCR on the 5' RACE reads. The data show nearly 250,000 distinct CDR3 sequences, approximately 30% seen once. The sample was blood, either unsorted or a sorted T cell fraction (not recorded which). Receptors originate from a male donor with ankylosing spondylitis or in good health (not recorded which).

This clonotype was found a few times. The rearrangement uses TRBV12-3 or TRBV12-4 and TRBJ2-1, with D unresolved. The CDR3 spans 14 residues. V lost 5 bases and J 4 bases, leaving 12 bases between the germline ends. CDR3 sequence (DNA): TGTGCCAGCAGTCCGGAATCCGGATACAATGAGCAGTTCTTC. Translation gives CASSPESGYNEQFF.

In nucleotides, the CDR3 is TGCAGTGCTAGAGAGTTGGGGACAGGGTCCTACAATGAGCAGTTCTTC. Translating gives CSARELGTGSYNEQFF. The chain combines TRBV20-1 with TRBJ2-1; 9 bases agree with TRBD1. The germline gives CDR1 DFQATT, CDR2 SNEGSKA (reference sequence). The CDR3 length is 16 residues. Trimming cost V 0 bases and J 1 base; bases outside gene matches: 4.

V is TRBV7-2 and J is TRBJ2-1; the D call may be TRBD1 or TRBD2 (5 bases each). The CDR3 spans 16 residues. Looked up from germline, CDR1 is SGHTA and CDR2 is FQGNSA. Trimming removed 5 bases from V and 5 bases from J, with 19 bases in between. The CDR3 region is CASSQSVGTRHNEQFF. For the CDR3, the DNA is TGTGCCAGCAGCCAGTCGGTCGGGACGCGGCACAATGAGCAGTTCTTC.

The chain links TRBV6-1 to TRBJ2-4; 13 nucleotides match TRBD2. The CDR3 has 15 residues. V was clipped by 5 bases and J by 14 bases; unmatched bases: 12. The germline gives CDR1 MNHNS, CDR2 SASEGT. The CDR3 is CASSRRLAGGRFEYF. CDR3 in DNA: TGTGCCAGCAGTAGACGACTAGCGGGGGGTCGGTTTGAGTACTTC.

The chain has TRBV27 and TRBJ1-2; D is possibly TRBD1 (6 bases). V was clipped by 6 bases and J by 8 bases, with 13 bases between them. This CDR3 is built from 12 residues. Germline V gives CDR1 MNHEY, CDR2 SMNVEV (reference sequence). The CDR3 DNA reads as TGTGCCAGCAGGACGGGAGGGGGGGGCTACACCTTC. Its protein product is CASRTGGGGYTF.

This clonotype occurred a few times. This rearrangement joins TRBV20-1 to TRBJ2-3, with 11 nucleotides matching TRBD1. J was trimmed by 4 bases and V by 6 bases; bases with no gene match: 15. Germline CDR1 reads DFQATT; CDR2 reads SNEGSKA (reference sequence). The CDR3 spans 17 residues. In nucleotides, the CDR3 is TGCAGTGCCCCTAAGGGTAGGGGACAGGGGGGTGCAGATACGCAGTATTTT. This sequence encodes CSAPKGRGQGGADTQYF.

This clonotype came up a few times. The chain employs TRBV20-1 and TRBJ2-7; no clear D gene. Germline V gene sequence: CDR1 DFQATT, CDR2 SNEGSKA (reference sequence). This CDR3 region has 16 residues. The germline V and J ends were trimmed by 0 bases and 0 bases, with 15 bases remaining between them. The CDR3 sequence is CSARDQWTPSSYEQYF. The CDR3, as DNA: TGCAGTGCTAGAGATCAGTGGACCCCCAGCTCCTACGAGCAGTACTTC.

This chain connects TRBV20-1 to TRBJ2-1; 11 nucleotides agree with TRBD2. The J segment lost 5 bases and the V segment lost 3 bases, leaving 3 bases of the junction unmatched. The CDR3 covers 14 residues. The V gene's germline CDR1 is DFQATT and CDR2 SNEGSKA (reference sequence). The CDR3 coding sequence is TGCAGTGCTAGTGGGACTAGCGGCAACAATGAGCAGTTCTTC. This translates into CSASGTSGNNEQFF.

This chain links TRBV12-3 or TRBV12-4 with TRBJ2-3; TRBD2 matches 12 bases. The CDR3 covers 14 residues. V lost 6 bases, J lost 6 bases, and 4 bases stayed unmatched. In nucleotides, the CDR3 is TGTGCCAGCAGCCGACTAGCGGGGGATGATACGCAGTATTTT. This codes for CASSRLAGDDTQYF.

Only a few counts were recorded for this clonotype. This rearrangement joins TRBV20-1 to TRBJ2-7; 9 bases are shared with TRBD1. The germline V gene has CDR1 DFQATT and CDR2 SNEGSKA (reference sequence). This CDR3 comprises 13 residues. CDR3 in DNA: TGCAGCATGGGACAGGGCCAGTCATACGAGCAGTACTTC. Its translation is CSMGQGQSYEQYF.

The chain employs TRBV28 and TRBJ2-1; weak D call: TRBD1 (6 bases). CDR1 MDHEN and CDR2 SYDVKM come from the germline V gene. The CDR3 totals 13 residues. The ends were cut back, 6 bases at V and 5 bases at J, with 11 bases in the middle. The chain's CDR3 is CASRRDTNNEQFF. CDR3 sequence (DNA): TGTGCCAGCAGAAGGGACACAAACAATGAGCAGTTCTTC. Full variable domain (remainder filled in from reference TRBV28 and TRBJ2-1): DVKVTQSSRYLVKRTGEKVFLECVQDMDHENMFWYRQDPGLGLRLIYFSYDVKMKEKGDIPEGYSVSREKKERFSLILESASTNQTSMYLCASRRDTNNEQFFGPGTRLTVL.

For this clonotype: This may stem from a read error, because a much larger clone lies one nucleotide away. The V call is TRBV12-3 or TRBV12-4, the J call TRBJ2-7; TRBD2 is a possible D gene (6 bases). With 3 bases removed from V and 1 base from J, the gap between germline ends came to 10 bases. The length of the CDR3 is 14 residues. The CDR3 spells CASSFSRGSYEQYF. CDR3 nucleotide sequence: TGTGCCAGCAGTTTTTCCCGGGGGTCCTACGAGCAGTACTTC.

This clonotype came up a few times. The chain combines TRBV15 with TRBJ2-7; 9 bases align to TRBD1. The trim removed 1 base at V and 5 bases at J, leaving 6 bases unmatched. The length of the CDR3 is 15 residues. The germline gives CDR1 LNHNV, CDR2 YYDKDF (reference sequence). The CDR3 sequence is CATSRGGTGFDEQYF. The CDR3, as DNA: TGTGCCACCAGCAGAGGCGGGACAGGGTTCGACGAGCAGTACTTC.

This sequence joins TRBV29-1 and TRBJ2-7, with D perhaps TRBD1 or TRBD2 (5 bases each). V lost 7 bases and J 3 bases, leaving 16 bases between the germline ends. CDR3 size: 13 residues. Germline CDR1 and CDR2: SQVTM and ANQGSEA. As DNA, the CDR3 is TGCAGCGCGAACGGGGCAGATCTCTACGAGCAGTACTTC. This encodes CSANGADLYEQYF.